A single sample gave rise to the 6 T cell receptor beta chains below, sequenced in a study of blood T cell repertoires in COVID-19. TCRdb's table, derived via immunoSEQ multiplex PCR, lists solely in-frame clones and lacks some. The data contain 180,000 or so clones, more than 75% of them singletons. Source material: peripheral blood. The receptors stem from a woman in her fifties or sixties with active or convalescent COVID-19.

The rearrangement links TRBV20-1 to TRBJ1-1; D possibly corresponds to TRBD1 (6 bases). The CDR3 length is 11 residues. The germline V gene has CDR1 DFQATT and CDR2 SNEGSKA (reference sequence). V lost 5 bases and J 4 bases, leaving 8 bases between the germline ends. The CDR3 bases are TGCAGTGCTCGACAGGTCACTGAAGCTTTCTTT. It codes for CSARQVTEAFF.

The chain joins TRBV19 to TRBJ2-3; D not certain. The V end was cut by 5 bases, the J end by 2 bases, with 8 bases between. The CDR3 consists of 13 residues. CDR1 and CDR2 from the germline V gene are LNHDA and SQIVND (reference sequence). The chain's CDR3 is CASSPSLTDTQYF. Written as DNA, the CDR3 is TGTGCCAGTAGTCCGTCTCTCACAGATACGCAGTATTTT.

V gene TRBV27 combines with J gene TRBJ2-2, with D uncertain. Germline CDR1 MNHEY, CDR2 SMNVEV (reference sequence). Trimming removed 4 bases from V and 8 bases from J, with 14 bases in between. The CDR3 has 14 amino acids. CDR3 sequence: CASSSGVVVGELFF. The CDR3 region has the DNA TGTGCCAGCAGTTCAGGCGTGGTAGTGGGGGAGCTGTTTTTT.

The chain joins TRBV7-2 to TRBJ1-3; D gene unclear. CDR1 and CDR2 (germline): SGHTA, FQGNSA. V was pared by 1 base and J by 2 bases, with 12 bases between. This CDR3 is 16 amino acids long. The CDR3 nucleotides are TGTGCCAGCAGCTTAGGTTGGAGGGCCGCTGGAAACACCATATATTTT. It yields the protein CASSLGWRAAGNTIYF.

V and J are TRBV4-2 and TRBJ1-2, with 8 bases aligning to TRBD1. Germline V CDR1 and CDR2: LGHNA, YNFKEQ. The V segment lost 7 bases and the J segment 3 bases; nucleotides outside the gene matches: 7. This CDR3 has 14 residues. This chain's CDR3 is CASTRTGKDYGYTF. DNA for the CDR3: TGTGCCAGCACCAGGACAGGGAAGGACTATGGCTACACCTTC.

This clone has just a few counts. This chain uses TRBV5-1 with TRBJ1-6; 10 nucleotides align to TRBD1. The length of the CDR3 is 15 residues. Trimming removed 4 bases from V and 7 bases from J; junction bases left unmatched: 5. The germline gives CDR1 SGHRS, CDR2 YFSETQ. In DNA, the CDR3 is TGCGCCAGCAGCCGGGACAGGGGTGGAAATTCACCCCTCCACTTT. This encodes CASSRDRGGNSPLHF.